This T cell receptor beta chain was retrieved from a study of CD4+ T cells in melanoma. Notes on the study in general: A reported correlation linked neoantigen-specific CD4+ T cells to CD8+, macrophage and B cell function. Diverse differentiation states were reported for melanoma neoantigen-specific CD4+ T cells.

The V and J ends lost 0 bases and 5 bases, in that order; junction bases with no gene match: 4. Germline V gene data show CDR1 as LNHNV and CDR2 as YYDKDF (reference sequence). CDR3 length: 15 residues. Here immunoSEQ multiplex PCR was the method, and the copy in TCRdb shows in-frame clones only, minus some. The table lists 3,500 to 5,000 clones, more than 50% of them singletons, with about 30% in the top ten. This clone is large in the sample. What it binds is unknown. The receptor was isolated from a human donor with melanoma. The sample comprised cells from a culture (not recorded whether cultured in vitro). This chain joins TRBV15 and TRBJ2-7; TRBD2 aligns across 10 bases. CDR3 residues: CATSREGLAGDEQYF. CDR3 nucleotides: TGTGCCACCAGCAGAGAGGGGCTAGCGGGGGACGAGCAGTACTTC.